The sequence of this T cell receptor beta chain was determined in a study of T cells after yellow fever vaccination. Study-wide background: Where fractions had low cell numbers, libraries were prepared from them with the SMART-Seq v4 Ultra Low Input RNA kit. Whole-study findings and limits: Abundant bulk-derived clonotypes could contaminate FACS-sorted repertoires.

TCRdb processed the 5' RACE reads anew with MiXCR; each CDR3 protein has one entry. Among about 340,000 distinct CDR3 sequences, more than 8.5% were seen once, and the ten largest hold approximately 18%. Germline CDR1 and CDR2: SGHAT and FQNNGV. The CDR3 spans 18 residues. V was cut by 3 bases and J by 2 bases, with 22 bases left in between. About this clonotype itself: The antigen is undetermined.

The sequences come from PBMCs, collected on the day of the first yellow fever vaccination. V gene TRBV11-2 combines with J gene TRBJ2-5; tentatively, D is TRBD1 (5 bases). The sequence came from a man younger than 35 who received the YFV17D yellow fever vaccine. The CDR3 protein is CASSFPSHTTAKQETQYF. The CDR3 bases are TGTGCCAGCAGCTTTCCTTCGCATACGACAGCCAAACAAGAGACCCAGTACTTC. The whole variable domain, remainder taken from reference TRBV11-2 and TRBJ2-5, is EAGVAQSPRYKIIEKRQSVAFWCNPISGHATLYWYQQILGQGPKLLIQFQNNGVVDDSQLPKDRFSAERLKGVDSTLKIQPAKLEDSAVYLCASSFPSHTTAKQETQYFGPGTRLLVL.